The T cell receptor (beta chain) described here comes from a study of metastatic and nonmetastatic thyroid tumors. Study summary: The authors compared repertoires across blood and tumor or nodule tissue from malignant and benign thyroid patients.

MiXCR reprocessed the PCR reads for TCRdb. The sample holds some 37,000 clones; 20% are singletons and the top ten take about 16%. Study-level results: Reported TCR beta diversity, measured in blood and tumor, was significantly higher for malignant thyroid tumors than for benign nodules.

Germline CDR1 and CDR2: SGDLS and YYNGEE. The CDR3 has 14 amino acids. With V trimmed by 6 bases and J by 8 bases, 13 bases remained unmatched. On this clone itself: Its specificity is unknown.

Each patient came to thyroid surgery without any prior treatment (of any kind). The gene calls are TRBV9 and TRBJ2-5, with 7 nucleotides matching TRBD1. The receptor was isolated from a female donor with papillary thyroid cancer or a benign thyroid nodule (not recorded which). Some clones in this sample may be carry-over from other donors' samples. Specimen: blood. The CDR3 region is CASIARTGHDTQYF. The CDR3 DNA reads as TGTGCCAGCATCGCCCGGACAGGTCACGATACCCAGTACTTC.